This T cell receptor beta chain was sequenced in a study of T cells after yellow fever vaccination. The authors made TCR cDNA by 5'RACE template switching, adding a universal primer site and UMIs. In TCRdb, the 5' RACE reads were re-called with MiXCR into one record per CDR3 protein. Here the sample spans 280,000 or so distinct CDR3 sequences, approximately 10% being singletons. Regarding the study as a whole: Any FACS-sorted repertoire could hold abundant clonotypes that contaminate it from the bulk population.

The CDR3 is 15 amino acids. The V gene's germline CDR1 is LGHNA and CDR2 YSLEER. The V end was cut by 4 bases, the J end by 6 bases, with 18 bases between. The sample holds a few counts of this clonotype. What it binds is unknown. The V call is TRBV4-3, the J call TRBJ1-2; unclear D gene. The sequence was collected from a man aged 18 to 30 who received the YFV17D yellow fever vaccine. The source material was CD4+ T cells sorted from PBMCs, sampled 5 days after the yellow fever booster vaccination. In DNA form, the CDR3 reads TGCGCCAGCAGCCTCGGCGGGAGTTTTGGGGATGGCTACACCTTC. It codes for CASSLGGSFGDGYTF.